The rows below give T cell receptor beta chains drawn from one sample of a study of blood T cell repertoires in COVID-19. Assay used: immunoSEQ multiplex PCR; TCRdb lists only in-frame clones, some missing. The data show around 250,000 clones, with about 88% seen just once and 3.6% held by the top ten. The specimen was peripheral blood. These receptors were obtained from a man younger than 30 with active or convalescent COVID-19. Both conserved end residues are part of each CDR3. D genes are given only for firm matches. Rows may omit the clone size; those that give it use once, few, many or a size class.

TRBV20-1	TRBJ2-7	-	-	CSASPSEEQYF	TGCAGTGCTTCCCCATCAGAAGAGCAGTACTTC
TRBV14	TRBJ2-4	TRBD1	-	CASSQDTGGIQYF	TGTGCCAGCAGCCAAGATACAGGGGGCATTCAGTACTTC
TRBV10-3	TRBJ2-7	TRBD1	-	CAIGLLDRAGEQYF	TGTGCCATCGGGTTGTTGGACAGGGCCGGCGAGCAGTACTTC
TRBV7-9	TRBJ2-1	-	-	CASSLLVNEQFF	TGTGCCAGCAGCTTATTAGTGAATGAGCAGTTCTTC
TRBV11-3	TRBJ2-7	-	-	CASSWRGTGREQYF	TGTGCCAGCAGCTGGAGGGGCACAGGCCGGGAGCAGTACTTC
TRBV19	TRBJ2-7	-	-	CASSITGTLSYEQYF	TGTGCCAGTAGTATAACAGGCACCCTCTCCTACGAGCAGTACTTC
TRBV7-7	TRBJ1-1	-	few	CASSPNLGALGTEAFF	TGTGCTAGCAGCCCCAATTTAGGGGCGTTAGGCACTGAAGCTTTCTTT
TRBV28	TRBJ1-3	-	-	CASSFPTPAGALSGNTIYF	TGTGCCAGCAGTTTCCCCACCCCAGCAGGCGCCCTCTCTGGAAACACCATATATTTT
TRBV4-3	TRBJ2-2	-	-	CASSQGSGVGELFF	TGCGCCAGCAGCCAAGGCTCAGGGGTCGGGGAGCTGTTTTTT
TRBV12-5	TRBJ2-7	TRBD1	-	CASGLGDRGYEQYF	TGTGCTAGTGGTCTGGGGGACAGGGGCTACGAGCAGTACTTC
TRBV6-2/TRBV6-3	TRBJ1-5	-	-	CASSPADQPQHF	TGTGCCAGCAGCCCGGCCGATCAGCCCCAGCATTTT
TRBV14	TRBJ1-1	-	-	CASSQSSGAFF	TGTGCCAGCAGCCAATCCTCCGGGGCTTTCTTT
TRBV7-3	TRBJ2-3	-	-	CASSLRRTDTQYF	TGTGCCAGCAGCCTGAGGCGCACAGATACGCAGTATTTT
TRBV28	TRBJ2-5	TRBD2	-	CASSLWRGVLGTQYF	TGTGCCAGCAGTTTGTGGCGGGGGGTCTTGGGGACCCAGTACTTC
TRBV2	TRBJ1-4	-	-	CASKAAGRPNEKLFF	TGTGCCAGCAAGGCGGCGGGCAGGCCTAATGAAAAACTGTTTTTT
TRBV6-5	TRBJ2-1	TRBD2	-	CASSFRGDEQFF	TGTGCCAGCAGTTTCCGGGGGGATGAGCAGTTCTTC
TRBV3-1/TRBV3-2	TRBJ1-1	-	-	CASSHTGGSAEAFF	TGTGCCAGCAGCCATACGGGGGGGAGCGCTGAAGCTTTCTTT
TRBV11-3	TRBJ1-5	-	-	CASSLALQGNQPQHF	TGTGCCAGCAGCTTAGCCTTACAGGGAAATCAGCCCCAGCATTTT
TRBV12-5	TRBJ1-2	-	once	CASAGGLAHGYTF	TGTGCTAGTGCCGGGGGGTTGGCCCATGGCTACACCTTC
TRBV5-1	TRBJ2-5	TRBD2	-	CASSFGGAEETQYF	TGCGCCAGCAGCTTCGGGGGGGCCGAAGAGACCCAGTACTTC
TRBV6-5	TRBJ2-5	TRBD1	-	CASTGQGLGQETQYF	TGTGCCAGCACGGGACAGGGTTTGGGCCAAGAGACCCAGTACTTC
TRBV19	TRBJ1-1	-	-	CASSATATEAFF	TGTGCCAGTAGCGCGACAGCCACTGAAGCTTTCTTT
TRBV4-1	TRBJ1-1	TRBD1	many	CASSQPGTGNTEAFF	TGCGCCAGCAGCCAGCCCGGGACAGGGAACACTGAAGCTTTCTTT
TRBV6-6	TRBJ1-3	-	-	CASSSGPWNTIYF	TGTGCCAGCAGTTCTGGCCCGTGGAACACCATATATTTT
TRBV6-1	TRBJ1-3	-	-	CASSEDWGHRNTIYF	TGTGCCAGCAGTGAAGACTGGGGGCATCGAAACACCATATATTTT
TRBV30	TRBJ1-1	-	-	CAWSVLGREKTEAFF	TGTGCCTGGAGTGTACTCGGCAGGGAAAAGACTGAAGCTTTCTTT
TRBV10-3	TRBJ2-7	TRBD1	-	CASRDSGGGSEQYF	TGTGCCTCCAGGGATTCAGGGGGCGGAAGCGAGCAGTACTTC
TRBV5-4	TRBJ2-2	TRBD2	few	CASRHRGRAKTGELFF	TGTGCCAGCAGACATCGCGGGAGGGCGAAGACCGGGGAGCTGTTTTTT
TRBV27	TRBJ2-7	-	-	CASSPATSSYEQYF	TGTGCCAGCAGTCCGGCCACTAGCTCCTACGAGCAGTACTTC
TRBV10-3	TRBJ2-3	TRBD2	-	CAAATSGGTDTQYF	TGTGCCGCCGCGACTAGCGGGGGGACGGATACGCAGTATTTT
TRBV9	TRBJ2-7	TRBD2	-	CASSEAGAPREQYF	TGTGCCAGCAGCGAAGCGGGGGCGCCCCGGGAGCAGTACTTC
TRBV5-6	TRBJ2-2	-	-	CASSLTGVTGELFF	TGTGCCAGCAGCTTGACGGGGGTCACCGGGGAGCTGTTTTTT
TRBV28	TRBJ2-3	-	few	CASRSRTDTQYF	TGTGCCAGCAGGTCGAGAACAGATACGCAGTATTTT
TRBV5-6	TRBJ1-1	-	-	CASSAYTEAFF	TGTGCCAGCAGCGCGTACACTGAAGCTTTCTTT
TRBV27	TRBJ2-7	-	few	CASTVLDYEQYF	TGTGCCAGCACGGTCCTCGACTACGAGCAGTACTTC
TRBV5-1	TRBJ1-2	-	-	CASSRDRNYGYTF	TGCGCCAGCAGCCGTGACAGAAACTATGGCTACACCTTC
TRBV30	TRBJ1-1	-	-	CAWSVGEERAFF	TGTGCCTGGAGTGTAGGTGAGGAGAGGGCTTTCTTT
TRBV5-1	TRBJ2-3	-	-	CASRRDTDTDTQYF	TGCGCCAGCAGAAGGGACACCGACACAGATACGCAGTATTTT
TRBV6-1	TRBJ1-5	TRBD1	-	CASSDQRTGGWRNQPQHF	TGTGCCAGCAGTGACCAAAGGACAGGGGGCTGGCGCAATCAGCCCCAGCATTTT
TRBV12-3/TRBV12-4	TRBJ2-3	-	-	CASSLTRRDTQYF	TGTGCCAGCAGCCTGACTAGACGCGATACGCAGTATTTT
TRBV19	TRBJ2-7	TRBD1	-	CASSTPGTGRHEQYF	TGTGCCAGTAGTACCCCCGGGACAGGGCGGCACGAGCAGTACTTC
TRBV5-6	TRBJ1-1	-	few	CASSLFRPENTEAFF	TGTGCCAGCAGCTTGTTCAGGCCGGAGAACACTGAAGCTTTCTTT
TRBV7-2	TRBJ2-1	-	-	CASSPLERYNEQFF	TGTGCCAGCAGCCCACTAGAGCGCTACAATGAGCAGTTCTTC
TRBV5-1	TRBJ1-4	-	-	CASSLQGDKEKLFF	TGCGCCAGCAGCTTACAAGGGGATAAAGAAAAACTGTTTTTT
TRBV4-2	TRBJ2-1	-	-	CASSQGGGGWSSYNEQFF	TGTGCCAGCAGCCAAGGCGGCGGCGGTTGGAGCTCCTACAATGAGCAGTTCTTC
TRBV4-2	TRBJ2-1	-	-	CASSQAGALTSDEQFF	TGTGCCAGCAGCCAAGCAGGGGCCCTTACGTCCGATGAGCAGTTCTTC